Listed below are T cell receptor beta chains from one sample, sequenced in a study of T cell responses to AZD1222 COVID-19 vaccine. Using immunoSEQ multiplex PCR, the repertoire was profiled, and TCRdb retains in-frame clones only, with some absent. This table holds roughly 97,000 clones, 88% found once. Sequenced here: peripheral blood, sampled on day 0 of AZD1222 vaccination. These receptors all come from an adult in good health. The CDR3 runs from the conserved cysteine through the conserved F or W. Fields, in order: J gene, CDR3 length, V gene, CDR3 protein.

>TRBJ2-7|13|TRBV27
CASSHGQSYEQYF
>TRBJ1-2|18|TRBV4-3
CASSQDKLLGQGNYGYTF
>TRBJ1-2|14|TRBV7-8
CASSLGDRNYGYTF
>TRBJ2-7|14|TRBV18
CASSLRQGPYEQYF
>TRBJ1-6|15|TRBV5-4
CASSLGTGENSPLHF
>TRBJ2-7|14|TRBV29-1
CSVLTGTGDYEQYF
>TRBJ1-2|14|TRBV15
CATSGGQGAWGYTF
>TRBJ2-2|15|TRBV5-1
CASSATPWTTGELFF
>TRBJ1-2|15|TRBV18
CASSPPDRRYYGYTF
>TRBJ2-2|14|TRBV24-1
CATREAGNTGELFF
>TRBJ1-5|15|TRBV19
CASSIIQTSNQPQHF
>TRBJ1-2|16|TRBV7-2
CASSLVARGQAMGYTF
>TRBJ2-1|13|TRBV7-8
CASSLKPLNEQFF
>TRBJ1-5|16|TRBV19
CASSIQIRTAYQPQHF
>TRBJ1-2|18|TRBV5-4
CASSFIPSRPAFNYGYTF
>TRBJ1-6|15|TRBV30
CAWSVLDRVGSPLHF
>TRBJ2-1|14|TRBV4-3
CASSQEVQGNEQFF
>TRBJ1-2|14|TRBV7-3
CASSLTDSNYGYTF
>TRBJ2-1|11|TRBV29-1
CSVSSYNEQFF
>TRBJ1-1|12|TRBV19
CASSIPNLEAFF
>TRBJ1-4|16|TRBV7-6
CASSLIELPSNEKLFF
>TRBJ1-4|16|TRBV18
CASSPLTTSTNEKLFF